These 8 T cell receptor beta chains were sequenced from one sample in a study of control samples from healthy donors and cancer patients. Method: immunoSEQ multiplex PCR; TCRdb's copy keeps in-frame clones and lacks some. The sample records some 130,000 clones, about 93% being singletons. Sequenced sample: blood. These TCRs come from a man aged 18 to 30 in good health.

Here the CDR3 reads CASSHRGADGYTF. CDR3 sequence (DNA): TGTGCCAGCAGCCACCGGGGGGCGGATGGCTACACCTTC. The V gene is TRBV14, the J gene TRBJ1-2, with a tentative D call TRBD1 (6 bases). With 3 bases removed from V and 6 bases from J, the gap between germline ends came to 11 bases. The germline CDR1 and CDR2 sequences are SGHDN and FVKESK. CDR3 length: 13 amino acids.

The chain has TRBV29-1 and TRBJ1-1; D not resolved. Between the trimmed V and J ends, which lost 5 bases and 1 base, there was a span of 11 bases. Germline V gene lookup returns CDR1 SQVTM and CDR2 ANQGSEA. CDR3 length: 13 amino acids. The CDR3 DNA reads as TGCAGCGTTTTTGGGGATCGGAACACTGAAGCTTTCTTT. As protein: CSVFGDRNTEAFF. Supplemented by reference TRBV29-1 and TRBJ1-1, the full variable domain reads SAVISQKPSRDICQRGTSLTIQCQVDSQVTMMFWYRQQPGQSLTLIATANQGSEATYESGFVIDKFPISRPNLTFSTLTVSNMSPEDSSIYLCSVFGDRNTEAFFGQGTRLTVV.

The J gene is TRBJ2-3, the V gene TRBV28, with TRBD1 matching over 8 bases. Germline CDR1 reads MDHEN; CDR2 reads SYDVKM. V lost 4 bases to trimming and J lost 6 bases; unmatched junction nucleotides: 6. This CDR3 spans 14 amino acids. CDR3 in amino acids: CASSYRRQGDTQYF. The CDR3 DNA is TGTGCCAGCAGTTACCGCCGACAGGGGGATACGCAGTATTTT.

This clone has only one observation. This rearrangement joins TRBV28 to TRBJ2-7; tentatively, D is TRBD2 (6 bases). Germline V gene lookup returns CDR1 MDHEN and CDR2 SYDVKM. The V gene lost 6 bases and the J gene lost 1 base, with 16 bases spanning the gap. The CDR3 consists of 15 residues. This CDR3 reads CASSSGPEASYEQYF. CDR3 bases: TGTGCCAGCAGCAGCGGGCCCGAGGCTTCCTACGAGCAGTACTTC.

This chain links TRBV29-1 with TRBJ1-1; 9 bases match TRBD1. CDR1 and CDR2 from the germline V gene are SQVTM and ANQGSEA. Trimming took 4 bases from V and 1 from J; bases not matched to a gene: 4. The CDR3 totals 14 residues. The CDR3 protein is CSVARQGGNTEAFF. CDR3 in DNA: TGCAGCGTTGCTAGACAGGGGGGGAACACTGAAGCTTTCTTT. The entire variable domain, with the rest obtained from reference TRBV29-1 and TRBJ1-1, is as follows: SAVISQKPSRDICQRGTSLTIQCQVDSQVTMMFWYRQQPGQSLTLIATANQGSEATYESGFVIDKFPISRPNLTFSTLTVSNMSPEDSSIYLCSVARQGGNTEAFFGQGTRLTVV.

The CDR3 protein is CASRVGTPNEKLFF. The DNA for the CDR3 is TGCGCCAGCAGAGTCGGGACGCCTAATGAAAAACTGTTTTTT. The chain has TRBV5-1 and TRBJ1-4, with a tentative D call TRBD1 (5 bases). Germline lookup yields CDR1 SGHRS and CDR2 YFSETQ. The CDR3 consists of 14 residues. The V and J ends lost 5 bases and 3 bases respectively, with 11 bases between them.

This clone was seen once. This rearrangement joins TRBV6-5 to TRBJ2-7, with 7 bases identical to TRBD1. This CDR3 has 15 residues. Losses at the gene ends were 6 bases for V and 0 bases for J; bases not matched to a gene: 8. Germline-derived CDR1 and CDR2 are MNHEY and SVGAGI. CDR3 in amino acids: CASRPGTENSYEQYF. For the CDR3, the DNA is TGTGCCAGCAGACCCGGGACAGAGAACTCCTACGAGCAGTACTTC.

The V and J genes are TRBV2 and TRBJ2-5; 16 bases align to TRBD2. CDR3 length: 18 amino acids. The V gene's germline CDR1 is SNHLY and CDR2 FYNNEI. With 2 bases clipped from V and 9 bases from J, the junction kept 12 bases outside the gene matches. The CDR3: CASSEKGLAGGSISPQYF. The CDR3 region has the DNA TGTGCCAGCAGTGAAAAGGGACTAGCGGGAGGGTCGATTTCCCCCCAGTACTTC. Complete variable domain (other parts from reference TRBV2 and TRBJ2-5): EPEVTQTPSHQVTQMGQEVILRCVPISNHLYFYWYRQILGQKVEFLVSFYNNEISEKSEIFDDQFSVERPDGSNFTLKIRSTKLEDSAMYFCASSEKGLAGGSISPQYFGPGTRLLVL.